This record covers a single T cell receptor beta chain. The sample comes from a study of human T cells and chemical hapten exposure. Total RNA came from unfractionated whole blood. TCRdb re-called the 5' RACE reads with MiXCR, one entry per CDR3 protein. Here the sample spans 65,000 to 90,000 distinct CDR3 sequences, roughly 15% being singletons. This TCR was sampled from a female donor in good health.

CDR3 nucleotides: TGTGCCAGCAGCCTCCGGGACTCCTCCCCCACAGATACGCAGTATTTT. Its protein is CASSLRDSSPTDTQYF. V and J are TRBV28 and TRBJ2-3; tentative D call: TRBD2 (6 bases). The CDR3 has 16 amino acids. Germline V CDR1 and CDR2: MDHEN, SYDVKM. Between the trimmed V and J ends, which lost 6 bases and 2 bases, there was a span of 18 bases. The full variable domain, completed using reference TRBV28 and TRBJ2-3, is DVKVTQSSRYLVKRTGEKVFLECVQDMDHENMFWYRQDPGLGLRLIYFSYDVKMKEKGDIPEGYSVSREKKERFSLILESASTNQTSMYLCASSLRDSSPTDTQYFGPGTRLTVL.